This is a list of T cell receptor beta chains from one sample in a study of control samples from healthy donors and cancer patients. The method was immunoSEQ multiplex PCR; TCRdb's version includes in-frame clones alone and lacks a portion of them. The sample has 150,000 or so clones; around 90% are singletons. The specimen was blood. Receptors were obtained from a man younger than 35 in good health. Each CDR3 is given with its conserved first and last residue. Each record gives: V gene, D gene, clone size, J gene, CDR3 protein, CDR3 DNA. A D gene is named only where the DNA matches it firmly. Not all rows give a size; the values are once, few, many and, for expanded clones, a class.

v_gene: TRBV19; d_gene: -; abundance: -; j_gene: TRBJ1-2; CDR3aa: CASSIEYANYGYTF; CDR3nt: TGTGCCAGTAGTATTGAGTACGCTAACTATGGCTACACCTTC
v_gene: TRBV11-1; d_gene: TRBD1; abundance: -; j_gene: TRBJ1-1; CDR3aa: CASSVSGQLTEAFF; CDR3nt: TGTGCCAGCAGCGTATCGGGACAGCTCACTGAAGCTTTCTTT
v_gene: TRBV5-1; d_gene: -; abundance: -; j_gene: TRBJ2-7; CDR3aa: CASSLVPGILESYEQYF; CDR3nt: TGCGCCAGCAGCTTGGTTCCCGGGATCCTTGAATCCTACGAGCAGTACTTC
v_gene: TRBV6-2/TRBV6-3; d_gene: -; abundance: -; j_gene: TRBJ2-1; CDR3aa: CASSLGGEQFF; CDR3nt: TGTGCCAGCAGTTTGGGGGGTGAACAGTTCTTC
v_gene: TRBV21-1; d_gene: -; abundance: -; j_gene: TRBJ1-2; CDR3aa: CASIQYEGDYGYTF; CDR3nt: TGTGCCAGCATCCAGTATGAGGGGGACTATGGCTACACCTTC
v_gene: TRBV5-6; d_gene: TRBD1; abundance: -; j_gene: TRBJ2-7; CDR3aa: CASSYRDRGIYEQYF; CDR3nt: TGTGCCAGCAGCTACCGGGACAGGGGGATATACGAGCAGTACTTC
v_gene: TRBV28; d_gene: -; abundance: -; j_gene: TRBJ1-5; CDR3aa: CASSLSGAYNQPQHF; CDR3nt: TGTGCCAGCAGTCTGTCCGGGGCTTACAATCAGCCCCAGCATTTT
v_gene: TRBV30; d_gene: -; abundance: -; j_gene: TRBJ2-5; CDR3aa: CAWSSGEGQETQYF; CDR3nt: TGTGCCTGGAGTAGTGGGGAAGGCCAAGAGACCCAGTACTTC
v_gene: TRBV27; d_gene: -; abundance: -; j_gene: TRBJ1-2; CDR3aa: CASSFLGSGGYTF; CDR3nt: TGTGCCAGCAGTTTTCTCGGTTCGGGCGGCTACACCTTC
v_gene: TRBV6-5; d_gene: -; abundance: -; j_gene: TRBJ1-4; CDR3aa: CASSYAGGSNEKLFF; CDR3nt: TGTGCCAGCAGTTACGCGGGGGGATCTAATGAAAAACTGTTTTTT
v_gene: TRBV29-1; d_gene: TRBD1; abundance: -; j_gene: TRBJ2-3; CDR3aa: CSGGTGWTDTQYF; CDR3nt: TGCAGCGGCGGGACAGGGTGGACAGATACGCAGTATTTT
v_gene: TRBV30; d_gene: TRBD1; abundance: -; j_gene: TRBJ1-2; CDR3aa: CACSPGQGSSYGYTF; CDR3nt: TGTGCCTGCTCCCCCGGACAGGGTTCATCCTATGGCTACACCTTC
v_gene: TRBV19; d_gene: -; abundance: -; j_gene: TRBJ2-2; CDR3aa: CASTQGRETFTGELFF; CDR3nt: TGTGCCAGTACCCAGGGGAGGGAAACCTTCACCGGGGAGCTGTTTTTT
v_gene: TRBV5-6; d_gene: -; abundance: -; j_gene: TRBJ1-6; CDR3aa: CASSLVGGSYNSPLHF; CDR3nt: TGTGCCAGCAGCTTGGTAGGGGGGTCCTATAATTCACCCCTCCACTTT
v_gene: TRBV30; d_gene: -; abundance: -; j_gene: TRBJ1-6; CDR3aa: CAWSDARISSPLHF; CDR3nt: TGTGCCTGGAGTGACGCCAGGATTTCTTCACCCCTCCACTTT
v_gene: TRBV6-5; d_gene: TRBD2; abundance: -; j_gene: TRBJ2-7; CDR3aa: CASQTGGTSYEQYF; CDR3nt: TGTGCCAGTCAAACGGGAGGGACGTCCTACGAGCAGTACTTC
v_gene: TRBV18; d_gene: TRBD2; abundance: -; j_gene: TRBJ2-7; CDR3aa: CASSLYIAGESSYEQYF; CDR3nt: TGTGCCAGCTCGCTGTACATAGCGGGGGAAAGCTCCTACGAGCAGTACTTC
v_gene: TRBV6-2/TRBV6-3; d_gene: -; abundance: -; j_gene: TRBJ1-2; CDR3aa: CASSYGYGYTF; CDR3nt: TGTGCCAGCAGTTACGGCTATGGCTACACCTTC
v_gene: TRBV5-5; d_gene: -; abundance: -; j_gene: TRBJ1-2; CDR3aa: CASSLEVAANYGYTF; CDR3nt: TGTGCCAGCAGCTTGGAAGTCGCAGCTAACTATGGCTACACCTTC
v_gene: TRBV30; d_gene: -; abundance: -; j_gene: TRBJ2-7; CDR3aa: CAWSTWSAGEQYF; CDR3nt: TGTGCCTGGAGTACTTGGTCCGCGGGCGAGCAGTACTTC
v_gene: TRBV2; d_gene: -; abundance: medium-sized; j_gene: TRBJ1-2; CDR3aa: CASNSYGYTF; CDR3nt: TGTGCCAGCAACTCCTATGGCTACACCTTC
v_gene: TRBV3-1/TRBV3-2; d_gene: -; abundance: -; j_gene: TRBJ2-7; CDR3aa: CASSPGASVGEQYF; CDR3nt: TGTGCCAGCAGCCCAGGGGCCTCGGTGGGCGAGCAGTACTTC
v_gene: TRBV12-3/TRBV12-4; d_gene: -; abundance: -; j_gene: TRBJ2-3; CDR3aa: CASRGTADTQYF; CDR3nt: TGTGCCAGCAGGGGGACTGCAGATACGCAGTATTTT
v_gene: TRBV29-1; d_gene: -; abundance: -; j_gene: TRBJ2-2; CDR3aa: CSVGGRAGVTGELFF; CDR3nt: TGCAGCGTCGGGGGACGGGCAGGGGTTACCGGGGAGCTGTTTTTT
v_gene: TRBV25-1; d_gene: -; abundance: few; j_gene: TRBJ2-7; CDR3aa: CASGRVSSYEQYF; CDR3nt: TGTGCCAGCGGCCGGGTTTCCTCCTACGAGCAGTACTTC
v_gene: TRBV6-5; d_gene: -; abundance: -; j_gene: TRBJ1-2; CDR3aa: CASSYDRNYGYTF; CDR3nt: TGTGCCAGCAGTTACGACAGAAACTATGGCTACACCTTC
v_gene: TRBV5-1; d_gene: -; abundance: -; j_gene: TRBJ2-7; CDR3aa: CASSAVRGKWYEQYF; CDR3nt: TGCGCCAGCAGCGCCGTTAGGGGCAAATGGTACGAGCAGTACTTC
v_gene: TRBV5-4; d_gene: TRBD2; abundance: once; j_gene: TRBJ2-1; CDR3aa: CASSLGTSGRRSHNEQFF; CDR3nt: TGTGCCAGCAGCTTGGGGACTAGCGGACGACGTTCCCACAATGAGCAGTTCTTC
v_gene: TRBV7-9; d_gene: -; abundance: once; j_gene: TRBJ1-1; CDR3aa: CASSSALDSMHTEAFF; CDR3nt: TGTGCCAGCAGCTCTGCTCTCGACAGCATGCACACTGAAGCTTTCTTT
v_gene: TRBV30; d_gene: -; abundance: -; j_gene: TRBJ2-1; CDR3aa: CAWSGTSNEQFF; CDR3nt: TGTGCCTGGAGTGGGACCTCCAATGAGCAGTTCTTC
v_gene: TRBV20-1; d_gene: -; abundance: -; j_gene: TRBJ2-3; CDR3aa: CSASNLRDAGDTQYF; CDR3nt: TGCAGTGCTAGTAATCTCCGGGACGCTGGAGATACGCAGTATTTT
v_gene: TRBV4-3; d_gene: -; abundance: -; j_gene: TRBJ1-5; CDR3aa: CASSQEGYSNQPQHF; CDR3nt: TGCGCCAGCAGCCAAGAGGGCTATAGCAATCAGCCCCAGCATTTT
v_gene: TRBV10-3; d_gene: TRBD2; abundance: -; j_gene: TRBJ2-3; CDR3aa: CAISGPGLAGVGSDTQYF; CDR3nt: TGTGCCATCAGTGGCCCAGGACTAGCGGGGGTAGGCTCAGATACGCAGTATTTT
v_gene: TRBV5-4; d_gene: TRBD1; abundance: -; j_gene: TRBJ2-2; CDR3aa: CASSLGRDRAGTGELFF; CDR3nt: TGTGCCAGCAGCTTGGGCCGGGACAGGGCCGGCACCGGGGAGCTGTTTTTT
v_gene: TRBV18; d_gene: TRBD1; abundance: few; j_gene: TRBJ1-5; CDR3aa: CASSEGAWQPQHF; CDR3nt: TGTGCCAGCTCCGAGGGGGCTTGGCAGCCCCAGCATTTT
v_gene: TRBV6-5; d_gene: -; abundance: -; j_gene: TRBJ2-7; CDR3aa: CASSYAARNSYEQYF; CDR3nt: TGTGCCAGCAGTTACGCCGCCAGGAACTCCTACGAGCAGTACTTC
v_gene: TRBV29-1; d_gene: -; abundance: -; j_gene: TRBJ2-5; CDR3aa: CSGGVGGAETQYF; CDR3nt: TGCAGTGGAGGCGTCGGCGGGGCGGAGACCCAGTACTTC
v_gene: TRBV12-3/TRBV12-4; d_gene: -; abundance: few; j_gene: TRBJ2-7; CDR3aa: CASSFSRTYEQYF; CDR3nt: TGTGCCAGCAGTTTTAGCAGAACCTACGAGCAGTACTTC
v_gene: TRBV28; d_gene: -; abundance: -; j_gene: TRBJ1-6; CDR3aa: CASRGWGDYNSPLHF; CDR3nt: TGTGCCAGCAGGGGTTGGGGGGATTATAATTCACCCCTCCACTTT
v_gene: TRBV5-1; d_gene: -; abundance: -; j_gene: TRBJ2-5; CDR3aa: CASSLGLLPGETQYF; CDR3nt: TGCGCCAGCAGCTTGGGTCTACTCCCCGGGGAGACCCAGTACTTC
v_gene: TRBV5-1; d_gene: -; abundance: -; j_gene: TRBJ2-3; CDR3aa: CASSSGLTADTQYF; CDR3nt: TGCGCCAGCAGCTCGGGACTTACGGCAGATACGCAGTATTTT
v_gene: TRBV12-3/TRBV12-4; d_gene: -; abundance: once; j_gene: TRBJ2-1; CDR3aa: CASSSGPEQFF; CDR3nt: TGTGCCAGCAGTTCCGGGCCCGAGCAGTTCTTC
v_gene: TRBV5-6; d_gene: -; abundance: once; j_gene: TRBJ2-6; CDR3aa: CASTTDRLSPLGANVLTF; CDR3nt: TGTGCCAGCACCACGGACAGACTCTCCCCCCTGGGGGCCAACGTCCTGACTTTC
v_gene: TRBV7-3; d_gene: TRBD2; abundance: -; j_gene: TRBJ2-3; CDR3aa: CASSLFKRGGLTDTQYF; CDR3nt: TGTGCCAGCAGCTTATTTAAGCGGGGGGGCCTTACAGATACGCAGTATTTT
v_gene: TRBV7-9; d_gene: TRBD1; abundance: -; j_gene: TRBJ2-1; CDR3aa: CASSSGQGSFF; CDR3nt: TGTGCCAGCAGCTCGGGACAGGGCTCCTTCTTC
v_gene: TRBV5-1; d_gene: TRBD1; abundance: once; j_gene: TRBJ1-1; CDR3aa: CASSLEGQGVEGTEAFF; CDR3nt: TGCGCCAGCAGCTTGGAGGGACAGGGGGTGGAGGGCACTGAAGCTTTCTTT
v_gene: TRBV24-1; d_gene: TRBD1; abundance: -; j_gene: TRBJ2-3; CDR3aa: CATSDLHFSETGGPDTQYF; CDR3nt: TGTGCCACCAGTGATTTGCACTTCTCCGAGACAGGGGGACCAGATACGCAGTATTTT
v_gene: TRBV6-5; d_gene: -; abundance: few; j_gene: TRBJ2-2; CDR3aa: CASSSEPRGAGELFF; CDR3nt: TGTGCCAGCAGTTCCGAGCCCCGAGGGGCCGGGGAGCTGTTTTTT
v_gene: TRBV7-9; d_gene: TRBD2; abundance: -; j_gene: TRBJ2-7; CDR3aa: CASSPGGYEQYF; CDR3nt: TGTGCCAGCAGCCCGGGGGGCTACGAGCAGTACTTC
v_gene: TRBV29-1; d_gene: -; abundance: -; j_gene: TRBJ2-1; CDR3aa: CSAPLVTGEQFF; CDR3nt: TGCAGCGCTCCCCTAGTCACGGGGGAGCAGTTCTTC
v_gene: TRBV4-2; d_gene: TRBD1; abundance: -; j_gene: TRBJ2-7; CDR3aa: CASSQGRLTGVAYEQYF; CDR3nt: TGTGCCAGCAGCCAAGGTCGCTTAACAGGGGTGGCCTACGAGCAGTACTTC
v_gene: TRBV30; d_gene: TRBD2; abundance: -; j_gene: TRBJ2-4; CDR3aa: CAWSVALAGKNIQYF; CDR3nt: TGTGCCTGGAGTGTGGCCCTAGCGGGGAAAAACATTCAGTACTTC
v_gene: TRBV7-9; d_gene: -; abundance: -; j_gene: TRBJ2-3; CDR3aa: CASSPASDTQYF; CDR3nt: TGTGCCAGCAGCCCGGCATCAGATACGCAGTATTTT
v_gene: TRBV30; d_gene: TRBD1; abundance: -; j_gene: TRBJ1-2; CDR3aa: CASGQDYGYTF; CDR3nt: TGTGCCTCCGGACAGGACTATGGCTACACCTTC